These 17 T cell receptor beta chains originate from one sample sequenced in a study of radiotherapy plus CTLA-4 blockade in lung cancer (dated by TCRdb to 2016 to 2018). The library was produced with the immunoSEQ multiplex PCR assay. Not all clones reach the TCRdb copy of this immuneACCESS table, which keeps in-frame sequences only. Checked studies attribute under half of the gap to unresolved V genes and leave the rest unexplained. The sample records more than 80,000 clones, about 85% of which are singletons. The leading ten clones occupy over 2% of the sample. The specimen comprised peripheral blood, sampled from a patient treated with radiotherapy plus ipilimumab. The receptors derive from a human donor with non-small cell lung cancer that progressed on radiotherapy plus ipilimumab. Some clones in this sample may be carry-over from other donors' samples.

CDR3 protein: CASSWDRSSYEQYF. DNA for the CDR3: TGTGCCAGCAGTTGGGACAGGAGCTCCTACGAGCAGTACTTC. The gene calls are TRBV6-5 and TRBJ2-7; 8 bases align to TRBD1. Trimming at V came to 4 bases and at J to 0 bases, leaving 2 bases not matched to a gene. The germline V gene has CDR1 MNHEY and CDR2 SVGAGI. The CDR3 runs 14 residues.

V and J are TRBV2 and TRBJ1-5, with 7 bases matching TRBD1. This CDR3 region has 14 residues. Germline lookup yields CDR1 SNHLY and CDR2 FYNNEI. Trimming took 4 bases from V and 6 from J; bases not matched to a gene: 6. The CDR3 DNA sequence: TGTGCCAGCAGTGTTTACAGGGACAGTCAGCCCCAGCATTTT. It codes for CASSVYRDSQPQHF.

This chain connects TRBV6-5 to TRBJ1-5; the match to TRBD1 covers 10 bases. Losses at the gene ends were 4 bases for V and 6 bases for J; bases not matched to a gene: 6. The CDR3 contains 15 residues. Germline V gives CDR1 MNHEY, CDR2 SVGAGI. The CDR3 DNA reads TGTGCCAGCAGTTGGGACAGGGGTGGATCTCAGCCCCAGCATTTT. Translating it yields CASSWDRGGSQPQHF.

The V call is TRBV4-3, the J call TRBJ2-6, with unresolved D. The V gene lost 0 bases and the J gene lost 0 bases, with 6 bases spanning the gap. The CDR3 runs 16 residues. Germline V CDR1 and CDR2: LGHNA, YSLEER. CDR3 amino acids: CASSQDLASGANVLTF. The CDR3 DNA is TGCGCCAGCAGCCAAGATTTAGCCTCTGGGGCCAACGTCCTGACTTTC.

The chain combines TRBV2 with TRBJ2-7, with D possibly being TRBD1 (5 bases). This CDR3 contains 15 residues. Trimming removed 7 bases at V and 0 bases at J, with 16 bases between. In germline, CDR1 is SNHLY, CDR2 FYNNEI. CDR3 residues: CASNVPRADSYEQYF. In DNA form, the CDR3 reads TGTGCCAGCAATGTCCCCAGGGCTGACTCCTACGAGCAGTACTTC.

CDR3 sequence: CASSQEAGTGSYEQYF. The DNA of the CDR3 is TGTGCCAGCAGCCAGGAGGCCGGGACAGGCTCCTACGAGCAGTACTTC. V and J are TRBV4-2 and TRBJ2-7, with 8 nucleotides matching TRBD1. This CDR3 is 16 amino acids long. The trim removed 3 bases at V and 0 bases at J, leaving 7 bases unmatched. Germline values: CDR1 LGHNA, CDR2 YNFKEQ.

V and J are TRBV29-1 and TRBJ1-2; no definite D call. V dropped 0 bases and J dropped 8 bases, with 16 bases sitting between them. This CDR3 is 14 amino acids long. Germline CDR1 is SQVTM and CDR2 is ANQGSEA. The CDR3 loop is CSVEDLKTPYGYTF. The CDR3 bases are TGCAGCGTTGAAGATCTGAAGACACCGTACGGCTACACCTTC.

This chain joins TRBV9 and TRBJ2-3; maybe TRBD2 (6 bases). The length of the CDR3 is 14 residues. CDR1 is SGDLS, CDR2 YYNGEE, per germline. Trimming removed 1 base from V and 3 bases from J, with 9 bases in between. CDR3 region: CASSVQSGTDTQYF. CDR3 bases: TGTGCCAGCAGCGTACAGAGCGGGACAGATACGCAGTATTTT.

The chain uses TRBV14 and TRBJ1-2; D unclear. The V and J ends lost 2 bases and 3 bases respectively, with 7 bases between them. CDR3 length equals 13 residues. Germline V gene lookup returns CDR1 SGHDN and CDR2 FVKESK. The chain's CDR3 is CASSQRQYYGYTF. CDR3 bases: TGTGCCAGCAGCCAAAGGCAGTACTATGGCTACACCTTC.

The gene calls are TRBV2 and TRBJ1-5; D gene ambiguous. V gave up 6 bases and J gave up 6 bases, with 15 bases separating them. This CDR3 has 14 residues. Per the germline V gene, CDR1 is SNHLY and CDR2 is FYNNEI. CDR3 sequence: CASRPRKTGQPQHF. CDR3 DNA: TGTGCCAGCAGGCCCCGGAAAACTGGTCAGCCCCAGCATTTT.

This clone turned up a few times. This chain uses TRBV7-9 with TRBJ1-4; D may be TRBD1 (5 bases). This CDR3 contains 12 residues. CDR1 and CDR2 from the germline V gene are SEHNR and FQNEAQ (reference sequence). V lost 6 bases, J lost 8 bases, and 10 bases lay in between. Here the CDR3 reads CASRGLREKLFF. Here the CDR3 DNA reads TGTGCCAGCAGGGGACTAAGGGAAAAACTGTTTTTT.

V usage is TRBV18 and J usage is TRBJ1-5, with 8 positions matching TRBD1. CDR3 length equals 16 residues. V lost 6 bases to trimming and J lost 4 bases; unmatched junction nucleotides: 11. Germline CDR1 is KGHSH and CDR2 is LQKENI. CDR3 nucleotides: TGTGCCAGCTCGGGTTCGGGACAGGCCCTAAATCAGCCCCAGCATTTT. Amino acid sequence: CASSGSGQALNQPQHF.

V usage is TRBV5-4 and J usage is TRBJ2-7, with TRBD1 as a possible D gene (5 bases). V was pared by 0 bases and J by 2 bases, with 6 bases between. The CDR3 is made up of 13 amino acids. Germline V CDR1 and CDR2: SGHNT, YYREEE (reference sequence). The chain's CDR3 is CASSLGTPYEQYF. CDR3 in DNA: TGTGCCAGCAGCTTGGGGACACCCTACGAGCAGTACTTC.

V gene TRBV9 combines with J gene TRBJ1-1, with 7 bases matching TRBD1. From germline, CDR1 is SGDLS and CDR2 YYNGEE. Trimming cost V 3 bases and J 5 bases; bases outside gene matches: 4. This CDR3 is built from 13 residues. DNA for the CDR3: TGTGCCAGCAGCGGAGGGACAGTGACTGAAGCTTTCTTT. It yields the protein CASSGGTVTEAFF. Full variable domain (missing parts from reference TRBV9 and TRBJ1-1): DSGVTQTPKHLITATGQRVTLRCSPRSGDLSVYWYQQSLDQGLQFLIQYYNGEERAKGNILERFSAQQFPDLHSELNLSSLELGDSALYFCASSGGTVTEAFFGQGTRLTVV.

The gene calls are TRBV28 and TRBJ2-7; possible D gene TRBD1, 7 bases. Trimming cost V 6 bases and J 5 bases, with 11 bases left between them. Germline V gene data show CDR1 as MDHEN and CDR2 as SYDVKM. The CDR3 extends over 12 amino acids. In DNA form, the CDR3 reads TGTGCCAGCAGATCCAGGGGGGACGAGCAGTACTTC. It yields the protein CASRSRGDEQYF.

Here the CDR3 reads CASTPGLLEVETQYF. The CDR3 nucleotides are TGTGCCAGCACCCCGGGACTTTTGGAGGTGGAGACCCAGTACTTC. This chain joins TRBV7-2 and TRBJ2-5, with D maybe TRBD2 (6 bases). CDR3 length: 15 amino acids. V gave up 7 bases and J gave up 5 bases, with 20 bases separating them. Germline assignment: CDR1 SGHTA and CDR2 FQGNSA.

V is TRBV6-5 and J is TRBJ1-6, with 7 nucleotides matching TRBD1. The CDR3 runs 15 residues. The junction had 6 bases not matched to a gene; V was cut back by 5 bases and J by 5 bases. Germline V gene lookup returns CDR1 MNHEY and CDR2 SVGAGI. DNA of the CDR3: TGTGCCAGCAGTACCAGGGGGTTCGATAATTCACCCCTCCACTTT. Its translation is CASSTRGFDNSPLHF.